Each of the 10 T cell receptor beta chains below was sequenced from the same sample in a study of blood T cells in healthy people across ages. PCR was performed a second time for about 7 to 12 cycles using a sample-barcoded 5' primer and a J-beta primer mix. TCRdb analysed the 5' RACE reads with MiXCR anew, one entry per CDR3 protein. Here the sample spans about 1.4 million distinct CDR3 sequences, around 55% being singletons. The sequencing input was blood. Every receptor here comes from a man between 18 and 29 years old in good health.

The V and J genes are TRBV3-1 and TRBJ1-6, with 8 bases identical to TRBD1. This CDR3 contains 15 residues. Unmatched junction bases numbered 4, after V lost 0 bases and J lost 9 bases. Germline CDR1 is LGHDT and CDR2 is YNNKEL (reference sequence). The CDR3 region is CASSQDQGASSPLHF. Here the CDR3 DNA reads TGTGCCAGCAGCCAAGATCAGGGGGCGAGTTCACCCCTCCACTTT.

The CDR3 reads CAWGNRLAGPYEQYF. The CDR3 DNA reads TGTGCCTGGGGAAACCGACTAGCGGGACCGTACGAGCAGTACTTC. The chain has TRBV30 and TRBJ2-4; the match to TRBD2 covers 11 bases. The closer fit of TRBJ2-7 to the DNA end suggests the J call may be wrong. CDR3 length: 15 residues. Germline V CDR1 and CDR2: GTSNPN, SVGIG (reference sequence).

Only a few counts were recorded for this clonotype. V usage is TRBV4-2 and J usage is TRBJ2-3; 14 bases line up with TRBD2. There are 18 residues in the CDR3. Germline CDR1 is LGHNA and CDR2 is YNFKEQ. Trimming cost V 0 bases and J 4 bases; bases outside gene matches: 6. The CDR3 nucleotides are TGTGCCAGCAGCCAAGATACAGGGACTAGCGGGGGTTCAGATACGCAGTATTTT. It specifies CASSQDTGTSGGSDTQYF.

This clonotype was detected a few times. V and J are TRBV12-3 or TRBV12-4 and TRBJ1-1; D perhaps matches TRBD1 (5 bases). Deletions cut 11 bases from V and 7 bases from J, with 14 bases between. CDR3 length: 11 residues. Here the CDR3 reads CASGGTGEAFF. DNA of the CDR3: TGTGCCTCGGGGGGGACTGGTGAAGCTTTCTTT.

In its sample, this clonotype was seen a few times. The chain joins TRBV5-6 to TRBJ2-7; D might be TRBD1 or TRBD2, each matching 6 bases. CDR1 SGHDT and CDR2 YYEEEE come from the germline V gene. The CDR3 sequence is 14 residues long. Trimming pared 2 bases from V and 3 bases from J, leaving 12 bases between. The CDR3 spells CASSFFGGNYEQYF. As DNA, the CDR3 is TGTGCCAGCAGCTTCTTCGGGGGCAACTACGAGCAGTACTTC.

The CDR3 DNA reads TGCAGCGCCACGGAGGGGAAAGGGGAGCAGTACTTC. Translated, it gives CSATEGKGEQYF. This rearrangement joins TRBV29-1 to TRBJ2-5; possible D gene TRBD2, 6 bases. The CDR3 is 12 amino acids. Germline values: CDR1 SQVTM, CDR2 ANQGSEA. V lost 7 bases to trimming and J lost 11 bases, with 20 bases between them.

The chain has TRBV5-5 and TRBJ1-6; the match to TRBD1 covers 8 bases. The CDR3 contains 15 residues. Germline loops: CDR1 SGHKS, CDR2 YYEKEE (reference sequence). J lost 8 bases, V lost 0 bases, and 4 bases had no gene match. CDR3 sequence (DNA): TGTGCCAGCAGCTTGGAGCGGACAGGGTATTCACCCCTCCACTTT. Protein product: CASSLERTGYSPLHF.

This sequence joins TRBV29-1 and TRBJ1-3; 7 nucleotides match TRBD1. Per the germline V gene, CDR1 is SQVTM and CDR2 is ANQGSEA. J was trimmed by 3 bases and V by 4 bases; bases with no gene match: 12. CDR3 length: 16 residues. CDR3 coding DNA: TGCAGCGTTGGGACCCGGGACAGACAAGATGGAAACACCATATATTTT. Its protein product is CSVGTRDRQDGNTIYF.

This clonotype was counted between two and nine times. CDR3 residues: CASSYVGGGGTEAFF. DNA of the CDR3: TGTGCCAGCAGTTACGTAGGGGGAGGAGGAACTGAAGCTTTCTTT. This sequence joins TRBV6-5 and TRBJ1-1; tentative D call: TRBD1 (6 bases). Germline V CDR1 and CDR2: MNHEY, SVGAGI. V was trimmed by 2 bases and J by 5 bases, leaving 15 bases between them. The CDR3 is made up of 15 amino acids.

The V gene is TRBV20-1, the J gene TRBJ2-7; D tentatively fits TRBD1 or TRBD2 (5 bases each). V was clipped by 6 bases and J by 3 bases, with 15 bases between them. This CDR3 has 13 residues. Germline-derived CDR1 and CDR2 are DFQATT and SNEGSKA (reference sequence). CDR3 sequence (DNA): TGCAGTGCAAACGAACGGGGCGTCTACGAGCAGTACTTC. It yields the protein CSANERGVYEQYF.